This T cell receptor (beta chain) was documented in a study of blood T cell repertoires in COVID-19. On the study more broadly: COVID-19 samples collected from the United States, Italy and Spain covered acute and convalescent phases. The analysed material was cDNA or gDNA that came from T cells, B-cell-depleted T cells, or PBMCs.

V lost 6 bases and J lost 4, with 12 bases in between. CDR3 length: 13 amino acids. Measured with immunoSEQ multiplex PCR; TCRdb has only the in-frame clones, and not every one. The sample yields about 150,000 clones, roughly 88% seen once. Participants were aged about 18 to 90 years, lived in under 25 US areas, and enrolled virtually. Cohort placement rested on clinical history that participants reported themselves. This clonotype originated in a woman aged 25 to 45 with acute COVID-19. The V and J genes are TRBV12-3 or TRBV12-4 and TRBJ1-2; D call uncertain. Sequencing was done on a sample of PBMCs or T cells enriched from blood (not recorded which). The CDR3 coding sequence is TGTGCCAGCAGACCACAGATCCCCTATGGCTACACCTTC. It specifies CASRPQIPYGYTF.